This T cell receptor beta chain emerged from a study of blood T cell repertoires in COVID-19. Germline V gene lookup returns CDR1 MNHNY and CDR2 SVGAGI (reference sequence). V lost 5 bases and J lost 3; bases outside the gene matches: 7. The CDR3 has 14 residues. Some clones are missing from TCRdb's copy, which holds only in-frame ones; the method was immunoSEQ multiplex PCR. The data hold some 390,000 clones, with more than 75% observed a single time. The chain recombines TRBV6-6 with TRBJ2-7; 7 bases are a match to TRBD1. The sample comprised peripheral blood. This clonotype was sampled from a woman between 55 and 75 years old with COVID-19, enrolled during active disease. The CDR3 here is CASSNRDRSYEQYF. DNA of the CDR3: TGTGCCAGCAGTAACCGGGACAGAAGCTACGAGCAGTACTTC.